This T cell receptor beta chain emerged from a study of CD8 T cells in Susac syndrome. The wider study: Five or six sequenced Susac syndrome patients had clinically active disease, while roughly 8 were in remission. Regarding the study as a whole: The CD4+ T cell repertoires from Susac syndrome exhibited no clonal expansion.

Trimming removed 1 base from V and 6 bases from J, with 13 bases in between. This CDR3 region has 15 residues. Germline CDR1 is LNHNV and CDR2 is YYDKDF (reference sequence). A word on this clonotype: Its antigen is unknown.

The diagnostic criteria for definite or probable disease, as recently defined, were met by the patients with Susac syndrome. Random hexamers were used to reverse transcribe the RNA input (roughly 0.5 to 1 ug). By means of immunoSEQ multiplex PCR, TCR beta CDR3 spanning 54 Vbeta and 13 Jbeta underwent amplification. TCRdb reprocessed the immunoSEQ multiplex PCR reads via MiXCR and lists one record per CDR3 protein. This table holds roughly 140,000 distinct CDR3 sequences, roughly 96% found once. The sequence came from a human donor with Susac syndrome. The chain couples TRBV15 to TRBJ1-5, with D tentatively TRBD1 (5 bases). Sequencing input: CD4+ T cells from PBMCs. In nucleotides, the CDR3 is TGTGCCACCAGCAGAGGAGGGCAGGGCACTCAGCCCCAGCATTTT. Residues: CATSRGGQGTQPQHF.